The clone carrying this T cell receptor beta chain was seen a handful of times. The antigen remains undetermined. This entry belongs to a study of T cell repertoires in cytomegalovirus infection. Study in general: HLA-B-restricted CMV epitopes that are well studied were used alongside recently identified HLA-C-restricted ones.

TCRdb reprocessed the reads with MiXCR, giving one entry per CDR3 protein. The sample has approximately 310,000 distinct CDR3 sequences, around a quarter seen once; the top ten hold 13%. The sequencing used cultured PBMCs, collected from culture after CMV antigen stimulation. This TCR came from a human donor in good health (CMV status not recorded). Some clones in this sample may be carry-over from other donors' samples.

CDR3 region: CASGLGLAGVVSYNEQFF. The CDR3, as DNA: TGTGCTAGTGGCCTTGGACTAGCGGGAGTAGTATCCTACAATGAGCAGTTCTTC. The V call is TRBV12-5, the J call TRBJ2-1, with TRBD2 identical over 13 bases. V was pared by 6 bases and J by 1 base, with 9 bases of the junction left unmatched. The CDR3 runs 18 residues. The germline CDR1 and CDR2 sequences are LGHNT and FRNRAP.